The 14 T cell receptor beta chains in this list originate from one sample, sequenced in a study of OX40 agonist ivuxolimab in advanced cancers. Data came from immunoSEQ multiplex PCR; TCRdb stores just in-frame clones and leaves some out. Found here are tens of thousands of clones, around four fifths of them singletons; the top ten hold just under 40%. The sample in question was CD4+ or CD8+ T cells sorted from blood, obtained in a trial of the OX40 agonist ivuxolimab. The receptors were sampled from an adult with an advanced solid tumor such as melanoma, head and neck, liver or kidney cancer.

The V gene is TRBV10-3, the J gene TRBJ1-4, with a tentative D call TRBD1 (5 bases). V gave up 4 bases and J gave up 8 bases, with 14 bases separating them. The CDR3 loop spans 14 amino acids. CDR1 is ENHRY, CDR2 SYGVKD, per germline. CDR3 DNA: TGTGCCATCAGTGGGACATTGATGGGAGAAAAACTGTTTTTT. Translation gives CAISGTLMGEKLFF.

The genes are TRBV5-1 and TRBJ2-7, with TRBD2 matching over 9 bases. After removal of 0 bases from V and 3 bases from J, the junction contained 4 bases not matched to a gene. This CDR3 spans 15 amino acids. CDR1 is SGHRS and CDR2 is YFSETQ in the germline V gene. CDR3 in DNA: TGCGCCAGCAGCTTGGGGTCTAGCGGGAACTACGAGCAGTACTTC. As protein: CASSLGSSGNYEQYF.

This clone was found a few times. This chain's CDR3 is CASSSSGAQETQYF. The CDR3 nucleotides read TGTGCCAGCAGTTCTAGCGGGGCTCAAGAGACCCAGTACTTC. This sequence joins TRBV28 and TRBJ2-5, with TRBD2 identical over 9 bases. V dropped 4 bases and J dropped 2; count of bases not matched to a gene: 2. From germline, CDR1 is MDHEN and CDR2 SYDVKM. This CDR3 is built from 14 residues.

The V gene is TRBV27, the J gene TRBJ2-1; D assignment may be TRBD1 or TRBD2 (5 bases each). V dropped 5 bases and J dropped 0 bases, with 11 bases sitting between them. This CDR3 region has 15 residues. The V gene's germline CDR1 is MNHEY and CDR2 SMNVEV (reference sequence). The CDR3 nucleotides are TGTGCCAGCAGTCCCAGGGACGACTCCTACAATGAGCAGTTCTTC. It codes for CASSPRDDSYNEQFF.

This chain links TRBV27 with TRBJ2-1; tentatively, D is TRBD1 or TRBD2 (8 bases each). Between the trimmed V and J ends, which lost 3 bases and 6 bases, there was a span of 21 bases. This CDR3 contains 17 residues. Germline loops: CDR1 MNHEY, CDR2 SMNVEV (reference sequence). The CDR3 loop is CASSFTGGLVVSNEQFF. In DNA form, the CDR3 reads TGTGCCAGCAGTTTCACAGGGGGACTAGTGGTCAGCAATGAGCAGTTCTTC.

V is TRBV25-1 and J is TRBJ1-4; D might be TRBD1 (6 bases). The germline CDR1 and CDR2 sequences are MGHDK and SYGVNS. This CDR3 has 17 amino acids. The germline V and J ends were trimmed by 2 bases and 2 bases, with 15 bases remaining between them. In DNA, the CDR3 is TGTGCCAGCAGTGAACGAGCATCAGGGGTCACTAATGAAAAACTGTTTTTT. As protein: CASSERASGVTNEKLFF. Based on the CDR3 plus reference TRBV25-1 and TRBJ1-4, the full variable domain is EADIYQTPRYLVIGTGKKITLECSQTMGHDKMYWYQQDPGMELHLIHYSYGVNSTEKGDLSSESTVSRIRTEHFPLTLESARPSHTSQYLCASSERASGVTNEKLFFGSGTQLSVL.

The rearrangement links TRBV19 to TRBJ2-1; D gene unclear. This CDR3 has 14 residues. In germline, CDR1 is LNHDA, CDR2 SQIVND (reference sequence). The ends were cut back, 4 bases at V and 6 bases at J, with 13 bases in the middle. The CDR3 bases are TGTGCCAGTAGTACTGTTCTGCAAGGCAATGAGCAGTTCTTC. Its translation is CASSTVLQGNEQFF.

V usage is TRBV19 and J usage is TRBJ1-4, with no clear D. The germline gives CDR1 LNHDA, CDR2 SQIVND (reference sequence). Trimming removed 10 bases at V and 4 bases at J, with 19 bases between. The length of the CDR3 is 15 residues. The CDR3 loop reads CATSIGTAINEKLFF. The CDR3 DNA follows: TGTGCCACCTCAATCGGAACGGCAATTAATGAAAAACTGTTTTTT.

The J gene is TRBJ1-2, the V gene TRBV6-5, with D possibly being TRBD1 (6 bases). The germline CDR1 and CDR2 sequences are MNHEY and SVGAGI. This CDR3 region has 13 residues. With 0 bases removed from V and 7 bases from J, the gap between germline ends came to 9 bases. CDR3 sequence reads: CASSYSRGGGYTF. DNA for the CDR3: TGTGCCAGCAGTTACTCGAGAGGGGGTGGCTACACCTTC.

V is TRBV7-9 and J is TRBJ2-1; D may be TRBD1 or TRBD2 (6 bases each). This CDR3 comprises 12 residues. V was trimmed by 5 bases and J by 10 bases, leaving 12 bases between them. The germline V gene encodes CDR1 SEHNR and CDR2 FQNEAQ (reference sequence). This CDR3 reads CASSGGGGEQFF. The CDR3 region has the DNA TGTGCCAGCAGCGGAGGGGGAGGCGAGCAGTTCTTC. Drawing the rest from reference TRBV7-9 and TRBJ2-1, the complete variable domain is DTGVSQNPRHKITKRGQNVTFRCDPISEHNRLYWYRQTLGQGPEFLTYFQNEAQLEKSRLLSDRFSAERPKGSFSTLEIQRTEQGDSAMYLCASSGGGGEQFFGPGTRLTVL.

The rearrangement joins TRBV19 to TRBJ1-1; D unclear. V lost 9 bases and J lost 0, with 11 bases in between. CDR3 length equals 13 residues. In germline, CDR1 is LNHDA, CDR2 SQIVND (reference sequence). The CDR3 DNA sequence: TGTGCCAGCCAACAGCTTCTGAACACTGAAGCTTTCTTT. Encoded protein: CASQQLLNTEAFF.

CDR3 in amino acids: CASSEMTAYNEQFF. The CDR3 bases are TGTGCCAGCAGCGAAATGACAGCTTACAATGAGCAGTTCTTC. The chain is built from TRBV7-9 and TRBJ2-1, with D maybe TRBD1 (5 bases). Trimming pared 5 bases from V and 4 bases from J, leaving 12 bases between. The CDR3 loop spans 14 amino acids. Germline CDR1 reads SEHNR; CDR2 reads FQNEAQ (reference sequence). The full variable domain, rest sourced from reference TRBV7-9 and TRBJ2-1, is DTGVSQNPRHKITKRGQNVTFRCDPISEHNRLYWYRQTLGQGPEFLTYFQNEAQLEKSRLLSDRFSAERPKGSFSTLEIQRTEQGDSAMYLCASSEMTAYNEQFFGPGTRLTVL.

This chain uses TRBV18 with TRBJ2-1; TRBD2 agrees at 7 bases. This CDR3 has 16 residues. CDR1 is KGHSH, CDR2 LQKENI, per germline. The V and J ends lost 2 bases and 3 bases, in that order; junction bases with no gene match: 7. The CDR3 sequence: CASSPNGDYIYNEQFF. The CDR3 region has the DNA TGTGCCAGCTCACCAAACGGGGACTACATCTACAATGAGCAGTTCTTC.

V usage is TRBV15 and J usage is TRBJ1-4; no clear D gene. Germline-derived CDR1 and CDR2 are LNHNV and YYDKDF (reference sequence). Trimming left V 1 base short and J 5 bases short, with 5 bases between. The length of the CDR3 is 13 residues. The CDR3: CATSRGRNEKLFF. The CDR3 nucleotides are TGTGCCACCAGCAGAGGCAGGAATGAAAAACTGTTTTTT.